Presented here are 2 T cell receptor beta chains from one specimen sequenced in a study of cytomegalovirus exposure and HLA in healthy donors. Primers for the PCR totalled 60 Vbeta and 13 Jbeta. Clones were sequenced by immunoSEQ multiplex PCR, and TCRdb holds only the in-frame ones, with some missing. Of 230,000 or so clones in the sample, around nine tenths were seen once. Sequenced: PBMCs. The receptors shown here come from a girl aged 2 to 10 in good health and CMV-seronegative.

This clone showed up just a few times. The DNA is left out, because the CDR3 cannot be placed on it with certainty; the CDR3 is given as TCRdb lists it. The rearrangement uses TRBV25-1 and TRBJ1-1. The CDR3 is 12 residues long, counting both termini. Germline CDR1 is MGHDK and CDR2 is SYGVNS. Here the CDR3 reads CASSEFGGGSFF.

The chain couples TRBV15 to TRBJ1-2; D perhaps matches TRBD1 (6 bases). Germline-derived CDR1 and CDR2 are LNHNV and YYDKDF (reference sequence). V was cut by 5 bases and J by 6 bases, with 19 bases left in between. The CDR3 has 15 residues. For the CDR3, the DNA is TGTGCCACCAGCCGCGGGGGCAACGAGGCGGATGGCTACACCTTC. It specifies CATSRGGNEADGYTF.